The 15 T cell receptor beta chains below all came from one sample that was sequenced in a study of shared clonotypes between healthy human individuals. Naive CD8 cells lacked CD45RO, underwent positive selection for CCR7 and left out terminally differentiated effector memory CD45RA+ cells. Sequenced by immunoSEQ multiplex PCR; TCRdb stores in-frame clones only, minus some. The table includes 500,000 to 700,000 clones, approximately 96% detected once. Sequencing was done on a sample of naive CD8+ T cells sorted from blood. The source of these receptors is a woman between 25 and 40 years old in good health.

The chain uses TRBV20-1 and TRBJ2-1, with D uncertain. This CDR3 is built from 11 residues. Looked up from germline, CDR1 is DFQATT and CDR2 is SNEGSKA (reference sequence). V was clipped by 4 bases and J by 7 bases, with 8 bases between them. The CDR3 nucleotides read TGCAGTGCTATGCACATGAATGAGCAGTTCTTC. Encoded protein: CSAMHMNEQFF.

This clone has more than one count but fewer than ten. This sequence joins TRBV6-1 and TRBJ2-3; a possible D gene is TRBD1 (6 bases). V lost 6 bases and J lost 1, with 14 bases in between. This CDR3 is built from 15 residues. Germline V lookup: CDR1 MNHNS, CDR2 SASEGT. The CDR3 bases are TGTGCCAGCAGCCACAGGGTTCCTGGCACAGATACGCAGTATTTT. Translated: CASSHRVPGTDTQYF.

This clone was counted a single time. The chain combines TRBV7-7 with TRBJ2-1, with TRBD2 matching 9 bases. Germline CDR1 reads SSHAT; CDR2 reads FNYEAQ (reference sequence). The CDR3 is made up of 15 amino acids. Trimming cost V 5 bases and J 8 bases; bases outside gene matches: 10. CDR3 DNA sequence: TGTGCCAGCAGCCCTCGGGTTAGCGGGAGCTATGAGCAGTTCTTC. Protein: CASSPRVSGSYEQFF.

The rearrangement links TRBV6-5 to TRBJ1-1; possibly TRBD1 for D (6 bases). The CDR3 is 13 residues long. Germline-derived CDR1 and CDR2 are MNHEY and SVGAGI. V was trimmed by 2 bases and J by 4 bases, leaving 8 bases between them. CDR3 bases: TGTGCCAGCAGTTACGGGGGCACCACTGAAGCTTTCTTT. Its protein is CASSYGGTTEAFF.

CDR3 coding DNA: TGCGCCAGCAGCTTGGCCCGGGAGGTTACCTACGAGCAGTACTTC. This translates into CASSLAREVTYEQYF. The chain combines TRBV5-1 with TRBJ2-7, with 7 bases lining up with TRBD2. In germline, CDR1 is SGHRS, CDR2 YFSETQ. The CDR3 runs to 15 residues. Germline trimming cut 0 bases from V and 2 bases from J; bases unmatched to any gene: 5.

CDR3 sequence: CASSLRDSHYEQYF. For the CDR3, the DNA is TGTGCCAGCAGCTTACGGGACAGCCACTACGAGCAGTACTTC. V and J are TRBV7-8 and TRBJ2-7; 7 bases fit TRBD1. Germline loops: CDR1 SGHVS, CDR2 FQNEAQ. This CDR3 has 14 residues. Trimming took 2 bases from V and 3 from J; bases not matched to a gene: 4.

V usage is TRBV7-9 and J usage is TRBJ2-7; D may correspond to TRBD1 or TRBD2 (5 bases each). This CDR3 contains 15 residues. Germline V gene data show CDR1 as SEHNR and CDR2 as FQNEAQ (reference sequence). Between the trimmed V and J ends, which lost 5 bases and 3 bases, there was a span of 17 bases. CDR3 loop: CASSPGAQRYYEQYF. CDR3 nucleotide sequence: TGTGCCAGCAGCCCCGGGGCGCAGAGGTACTACGAGCAGTACTTC.

The rearrangement links TRBV5-5 to TRBJ1-2; the match to TRBD1 covers 7 bases. Trimming cost V 6 bases and J 7 bases; bases outside gene matches: 3. CDR3 size: 11 residues. The germline V gene encodes CDR1 SGHKS and CDR2 YYEKEE (reference sequence). The CDR3 DNA reads TGTGCCAGCAACACAGGGGTTGGCTACACCTTC. This codes for CASNTGVGYTF.

The chain couples TRBV28 to TRBJ2-7, with 8 bases that match TRBD1. Per the germline V gene, CDR1 is MDHEN and CDR2 is SYDVKM. The CDR3 contains 15 residues. The V segment lost 4 bases and the J segment 5 bases; nucleotides outside the gene matches: 10. CDR3 region: CASSSNRGFPHEQYF. The CDR3 nucleotides are TGTGCCAGCAGTTCAAACAGGGGGTTCCCTCACGAGCAGTACTTC.

The chain links TRBV2 to TRBJ1-4; D not resolved. Germline loops: CDR1 SNHLY, CDR2 FYNNEI. V lost 4 bases and J 8 bases, leaving 8 bases between the germline ends. This CDR3 has 12 amino acids. The CDR3 bases are TGTGCCAGCAGTGGGTTTTGGGAAAAACTGTTTTTT. As protein: CASSGFWEKLFF.

This clone has a single count. The V and J genes are TRBV6-6 and TRBJ1-1, with D unresolved. Trimming stripped 0 bases from V and 2 bases from J, with 10 bases between. Per the germline V gene, CDR1 is MNHNY and CDR2 is SVGAGI (reference sequence). The CDR3 has 15 residues. CDR3 in DNA: TGTGCCAGCAGTTACTCTGGCCTTGGAAACACTGAAGCTTTCTTT. This translates into CASSYSGLGNTEAFF.

The chain combines TRBV9 with TRBJ2-3, with 7 bases matching TRBD1. CDR1 is SGDLS, CDR2 YYNGEE, per germline. V gave up 4 bases and J gave up 4 bases; unmatched junction bases: 18. The CDR3 covers 18 residues. The CDR3 reads CASSHRQGMESRADTQYF. The CDR3 bases are TGTGCCAGCAGCCACCGACAGGGCATGGAGTCTCGGGCAGATACGCAGTATTTT. Full variable domain (missing parts from reference TRBV9 and TRBJ2-3): DSGVTQTPKHLITATGQRVTLRCSPRSGDLSVYWYQQSLDQGLQFLIQYYNGEERAKGNILERFSAQQFPDLHSELNLSSLELGDSALYFCASSHRQGMESRADTQYFGPGTRLTVL.

CDR3 protein: CASSAASRDGTYEQYF. The CDR3 region has the DNA TGTGCCAGCAGCGCAGCAAGCCGGGACGGGACTTACGAGCAGTACTTC. V gene TRBV9 combines with J gene TRBJ2-7; the D gene is possibly TRBD2 (6 bases). The germline gives CDR1 SGDLS, CDR2 YYNGEE. The CDR3 has 16 amino acids. Trimming took 3 bases from V and 4 from J, leaving 20 bases between them.

The chain has TRBV28 and TRBJ2-7; TRBD2 matches at 10 bases. The junction had 4 bases not matched to a gene; V was cut back by 5 bases and J by 0 bases. Germline V gene data show CDR1 as MDHEN and CDR2 as SYDVKM. This CDR3 region has 15 residues. DNA of the CDR3: TGTGCCAGCAGTATCCTAGCGGGGGACTCCTACGAGCAGTACTTC. The encoded protein is CASSILAGDSYEQYF.

The rearrangement joins TRBV28 to TRBJ1-5; a possible D gene is TRBD1 (6 bases). This CDR3 spans 16 amino acids. Germline V CDR1 and CDR2: MDHEN, SYDVKM. The V end lost 3 bases, the J end lost 0 bases, and 12 bases lay between the germline ends. The CDR3 loop reads CASSLTGGYSNQPQHF. The CDR3 nucleotides read TGTGCCAGCAGTTTGACAGGAGGATATAGCAATCAGCCCCAGCATTTT.